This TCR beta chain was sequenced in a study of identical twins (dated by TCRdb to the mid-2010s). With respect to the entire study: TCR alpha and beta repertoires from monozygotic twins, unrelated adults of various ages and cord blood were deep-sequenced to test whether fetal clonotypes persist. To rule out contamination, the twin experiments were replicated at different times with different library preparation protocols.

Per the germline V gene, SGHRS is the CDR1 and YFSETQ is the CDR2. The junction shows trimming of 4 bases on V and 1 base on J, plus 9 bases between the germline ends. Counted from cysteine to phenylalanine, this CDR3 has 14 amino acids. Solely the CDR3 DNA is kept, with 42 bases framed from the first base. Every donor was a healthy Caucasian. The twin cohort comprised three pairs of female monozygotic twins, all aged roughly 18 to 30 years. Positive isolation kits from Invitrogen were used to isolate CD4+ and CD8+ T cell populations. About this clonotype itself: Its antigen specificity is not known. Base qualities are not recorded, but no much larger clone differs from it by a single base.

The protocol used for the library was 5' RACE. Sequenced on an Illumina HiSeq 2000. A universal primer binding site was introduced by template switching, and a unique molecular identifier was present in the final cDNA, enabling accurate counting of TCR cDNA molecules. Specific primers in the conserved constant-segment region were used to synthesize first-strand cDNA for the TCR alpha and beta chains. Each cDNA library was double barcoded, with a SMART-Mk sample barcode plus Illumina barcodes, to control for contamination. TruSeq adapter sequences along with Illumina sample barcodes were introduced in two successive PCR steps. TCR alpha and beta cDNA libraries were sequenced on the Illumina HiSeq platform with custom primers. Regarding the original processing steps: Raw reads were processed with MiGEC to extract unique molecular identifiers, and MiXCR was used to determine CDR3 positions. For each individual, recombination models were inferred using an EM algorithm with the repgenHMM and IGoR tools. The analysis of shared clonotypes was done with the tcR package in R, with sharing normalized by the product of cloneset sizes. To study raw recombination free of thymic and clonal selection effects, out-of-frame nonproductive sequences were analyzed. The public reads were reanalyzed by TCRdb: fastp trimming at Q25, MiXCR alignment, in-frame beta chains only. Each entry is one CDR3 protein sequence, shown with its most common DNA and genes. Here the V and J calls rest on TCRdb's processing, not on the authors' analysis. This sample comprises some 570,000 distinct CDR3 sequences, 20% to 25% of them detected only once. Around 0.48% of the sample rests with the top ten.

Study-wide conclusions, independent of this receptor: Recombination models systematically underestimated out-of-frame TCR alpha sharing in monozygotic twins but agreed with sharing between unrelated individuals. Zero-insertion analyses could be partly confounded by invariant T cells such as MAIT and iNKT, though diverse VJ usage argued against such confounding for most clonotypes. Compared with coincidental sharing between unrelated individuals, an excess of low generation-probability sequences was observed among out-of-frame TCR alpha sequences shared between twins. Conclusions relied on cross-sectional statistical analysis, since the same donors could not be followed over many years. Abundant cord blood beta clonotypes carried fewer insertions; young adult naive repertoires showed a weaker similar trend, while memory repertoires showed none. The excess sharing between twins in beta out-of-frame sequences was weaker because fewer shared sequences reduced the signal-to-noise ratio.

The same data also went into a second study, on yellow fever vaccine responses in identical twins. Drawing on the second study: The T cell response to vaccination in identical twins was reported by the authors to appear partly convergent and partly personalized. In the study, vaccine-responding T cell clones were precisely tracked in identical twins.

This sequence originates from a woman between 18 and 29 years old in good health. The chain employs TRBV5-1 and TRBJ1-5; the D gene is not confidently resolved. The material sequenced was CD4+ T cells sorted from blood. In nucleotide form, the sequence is TGCGCCAGCAGCCCAGACGGGAGCAATCAGCCCCAGCATTTT. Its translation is CASSPDGSNQPQHF.